This T cell receptor beta chain was recorded in a study of PD-1 blockade in classical Hodgkin lymphoma (TCRdb year 2020). At the level of the whole study: Nivolumab dosing was 3 mg/kg intravenously every 2 weeks, continuing until either disease progression or unacceptable toxicity. A peripheral blood immune signature of response to PD-1 blockade in classical Hodgkin lymphoma was defined using TCR beta sequencing and CyTOF. The research as a whole found: Only a single clinical trial cohort was studied, and what caused the repertoire differences, possibly disease activity or prior therapy, remained undefined. Trial patients achieving complete response had baseline diversity similar to newly diagnosed patients, whereas partial responders and progressors had significantly lower diversity. Baseline TCR diversity was reported to be lower in newly diagnosed patients than in healthy donors and to be lower still in relapsed/refractory patients. A significant rise by C4D1 was seen in CD4+ but not CD8+ TCR diversity (p=0.0027 vs p=0.16), with the rise being most apparent in complete responders (p=0.02). Lower diversity was observed in patients in whom nivolumab was started less than 1 year after ASCT, and these patients were excluded from later analyses so that confounding by immune reconstitution would be avoided.

Genomic DNA was extracted with the Qiagen DNeasy kit from unsorted PBMCs and from negatively selected CD4+ and CD8+ fractions. Amplification of TCR beta CDR3 regions was done by immunoSEQ multiplex PCR with primers that anneal to V and J segments. Amplification bias was minimized using a synthetic immune receptor repertoire, and residual bias was removed computationally after sequencing. The paper's data handling went like this. Repertoire diversity was quantified as the Shannon entropy index using custom Python scripts. Unsorted, CD4+ and CD8+ repertoires were analyzed separately, except for combined analyses in which CD4+ and CD8+ sequences were merged in silico. A clone counted as expanded when the clone's frequency after treatment rose at least 2-fold relative to C1D1, and clones undetected at baseline were given a pseudocount of 0.5. Singleton clones were defined as clones with 0 or 1 copy at C1D1, and non-singleton clones were defined as clones with 2 or more copies. By matching protein sequences in sorted samples from the same patient, clones expanded in unsorted samples were annotated as CD4+, CD8+ or unknown. Diversity changes from C1D1 to C4D1 were tested in paired samples using Wilcoxon tests. The table was pulled from immuneACCESS by TCRdb, which kept in-frame rearrangements only. Such tables lose some clones; where checked, under half of the loss comes from unresolved V genes, and the rest has no known cause. That table furnishes V, J and clone size, whereas the DNA furnished D and trimming. The sample has under 65,000 clones on record, more than 80% of them singletons. The leading ten clones occupy approximately 15% of the sample.

Ends trimmed: V by 8 bases, J by 3 bases; bases unmatched to a gene: 12. There are 16 amino acids in the CDR3, from cysteine to phenylalanine inclusive. Only the CDR3 region is kept as DNA, spanning 48 bases read in frame from base 1. The germline V gene specifies SNHLY as CDR1 and FYNNEI as CDR2. On this clone: It has no known antigen specificity. No base qualities exist here, and no much larger clone lies one base off it.

The sample's time point, from its label and the paper: cycle 1 day 1 (C1D1), immediately before nivolumab initiation. All trial patients had relapsed after autologous stem cell transplantation, with cohorts A, B and C differing in prior brentuximab vedotin exposure. The trial cohort comprised fewer than 65 patients with relapsed/refractory classical Hodgkin lymphoma whose best overall responses were complete response, partial response or progressive disease. Trial patients were treated with single-agent nivolumab in the multi-cohort phase II CheckMate 205 trial. An independent review committee assessed best overall response by applying the 2007 International Working Group response criteria. Trial PBMCs were collected just before the start of nivolumab (C1D1) and during therapy at cycle 2 day 1 and cycle 4 day 1. Peripheral blood was collected in 8 mL Vacutainer Cell Preparation Tubes, from which PBMCs were isolated by centrifugation and then cryopreserved.

The receptor chain draws on TRBV2 and TRBJ2-3; a stretch of 9 junction bases matches TRBD1. The sequence was collected from a human donor with classical Hodgkin lymphoma. The sequencing here drew on peripheral blood mononuclear cells (PBMCs), taken at baseline. The CDR3 corresponds to CASLPLGTGSTDTQYF. The DNA sequence is given as TGTGCCAGCCTACCTTTAGGGACAGGGTCAACAGATACGCAGTATTTT.